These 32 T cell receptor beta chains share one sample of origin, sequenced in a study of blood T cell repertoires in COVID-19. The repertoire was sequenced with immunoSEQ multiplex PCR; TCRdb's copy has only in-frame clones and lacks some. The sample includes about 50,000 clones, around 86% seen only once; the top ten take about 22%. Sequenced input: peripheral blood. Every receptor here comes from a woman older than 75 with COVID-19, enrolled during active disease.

The CDR3 region has the DNA TGTGCCAGCAGTTTCGCGACAACGGGAAACCTGGAGCAGTACTTC. It is translated as CASSFATTGNLEQYF. V usage is TRBV28 and J usage is TRBJ2-7; perhaps TRBD2 as D (5 bases). Germline V lookup: CDR1 MDHEN, CDR2 SYDVKM. Trimming pared 3 bases from V and 7 bases from J, leaving 19 bases between. The CDR3 runs 15 residues.

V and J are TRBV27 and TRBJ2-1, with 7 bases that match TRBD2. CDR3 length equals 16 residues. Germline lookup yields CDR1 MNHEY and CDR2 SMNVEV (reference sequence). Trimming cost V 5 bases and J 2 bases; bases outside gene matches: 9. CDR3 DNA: TGTGCCAGCAGTACCAGTAGGGGAGGGACCTACAATGAGCAGTTCTTC. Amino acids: CASSTSRGGTYNEQFF.

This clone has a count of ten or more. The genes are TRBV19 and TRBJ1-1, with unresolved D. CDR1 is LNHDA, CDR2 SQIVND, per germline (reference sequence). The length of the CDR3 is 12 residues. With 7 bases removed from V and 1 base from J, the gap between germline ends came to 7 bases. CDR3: CASMAQNTEAFF. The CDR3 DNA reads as TGTGCCAGTATGGCCCAGAACACTGAAGCTTTCTTT.

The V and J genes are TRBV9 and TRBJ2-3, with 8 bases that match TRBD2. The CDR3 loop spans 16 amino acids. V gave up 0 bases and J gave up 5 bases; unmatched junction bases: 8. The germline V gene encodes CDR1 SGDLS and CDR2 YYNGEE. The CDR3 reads CASSVASGGPGDTQYF. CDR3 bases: TGTGCCAGCAGCGTAGCGTCGGGAGGGCCCGGAGATACGCAGTATTTT.

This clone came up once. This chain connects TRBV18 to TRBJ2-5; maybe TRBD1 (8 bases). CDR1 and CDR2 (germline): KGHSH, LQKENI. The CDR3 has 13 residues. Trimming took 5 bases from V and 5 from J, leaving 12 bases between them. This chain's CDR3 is CASSGQGGETQYF. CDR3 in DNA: TGTGCCAGCTCAGGACAGGGAGGGGAGACCCAGTACTTC.

The CDR3 nucleotides read TGTGCCAGCAGTTACTCGGGGCGGACAGATACGCAGTATTTT. Protein: CASSYSGRTDTQYF. The J gene is TRBJ2-3, the V gene TRBV6-2 or TRBV6-3; D might be TRBD1 (5 bases). The CDR3 is made up of 14 amino acids. V dropped 0 bases and J dropped 3 bases, with 7 bases sitting between them. Looked up from germline, CDR1 is MNHEY and CDR2 is SVGEGT.

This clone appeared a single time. This CDR3 reads CASSLEGSYTEAFF. CDR3 sequence (DNA): TGTGCCAGCAGCTTAGAGGGGTCGTACACTGAAGCTTTCTTT. The chain employs TRBV7-2 and TRBJ1-1, with a tentative D call TRBD1 (5 bases). From germline, CDR1 is SGHTA and CDR2 FQGNSA. With 1 base removed from V and 3 bases from J, the gap between germline ends came to 9 bases. The CDR3 loop spans 14 amino acids.

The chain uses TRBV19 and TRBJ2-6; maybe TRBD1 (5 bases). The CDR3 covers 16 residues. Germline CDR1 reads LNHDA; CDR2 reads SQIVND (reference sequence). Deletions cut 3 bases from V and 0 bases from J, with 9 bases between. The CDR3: CASSIFGASGANVLTF. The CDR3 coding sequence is TGTGCCAGTAGTATTTTTGGGGCCTCTGGGGCCAACGTCCTGACTTTC.

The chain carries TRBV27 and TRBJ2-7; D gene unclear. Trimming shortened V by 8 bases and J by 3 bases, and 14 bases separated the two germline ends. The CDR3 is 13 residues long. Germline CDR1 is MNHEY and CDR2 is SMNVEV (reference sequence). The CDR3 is CASGDFVGYEQYF. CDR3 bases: TGTGCCAGCGGAGACTTTGTGGGCTACGAGCAGTACTTC.

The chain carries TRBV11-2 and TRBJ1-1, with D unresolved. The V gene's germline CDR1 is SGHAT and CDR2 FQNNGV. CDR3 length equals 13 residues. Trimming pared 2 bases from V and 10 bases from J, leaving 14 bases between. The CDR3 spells CASSLPPRVGAFF. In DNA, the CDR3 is TGTGCCAGCAGCTTACCCCCGAGGGTGGGAGCTTTCTTT.

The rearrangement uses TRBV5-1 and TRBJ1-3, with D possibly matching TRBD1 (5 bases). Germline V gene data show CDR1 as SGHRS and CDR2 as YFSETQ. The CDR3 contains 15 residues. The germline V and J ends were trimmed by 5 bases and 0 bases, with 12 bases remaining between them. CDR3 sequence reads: CASSEQASSGNTIYF. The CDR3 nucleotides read TGCGCCAGCAGTGAACAGGCCAGCTCTGGAAACACCATATATTTT.

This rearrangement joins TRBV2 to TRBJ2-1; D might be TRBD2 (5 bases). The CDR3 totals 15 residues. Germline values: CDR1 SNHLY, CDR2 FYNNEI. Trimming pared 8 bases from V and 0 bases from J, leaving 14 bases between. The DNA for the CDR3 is TGTGCCAGCCGGGCCGGGAAAAGCTCCTACAATGAGCAGTTCTTC. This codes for CASRAGKSSYNEQFF.

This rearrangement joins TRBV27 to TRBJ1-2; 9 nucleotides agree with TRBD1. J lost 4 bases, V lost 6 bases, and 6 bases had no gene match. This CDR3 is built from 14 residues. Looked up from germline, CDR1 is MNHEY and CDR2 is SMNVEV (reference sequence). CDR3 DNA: TGTGCCAGCAGATCTGACAGGGGGGCCTATGGCTACACCTTC. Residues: CASRSDRGAYGYTF.

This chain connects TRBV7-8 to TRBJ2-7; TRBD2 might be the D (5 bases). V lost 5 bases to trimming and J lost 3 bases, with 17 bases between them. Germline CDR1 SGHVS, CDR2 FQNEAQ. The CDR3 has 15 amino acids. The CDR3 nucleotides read TGTGCCAGCAGCACTAACCCGAACCGGGACTACGAGCAGTACTTC. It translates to CASSTNPNRDYEQYF.

DNA for the CDR3: TGTGCCACGAGGAGGGGGCTAGGTCAGCCCCAGCATTTT. Its translation is CATRRGLGQPQHF. This sequence joins TRBV6-5 and TRBJ1-5, with TRBD1 matching over 7 bases. CDR3 length: 13 residues. V shed 10 bases and J 6 bases; nucleotides not matched to a gene: 9. The V gene's germline CDR1 is MNHEY and CDR2 SVGAGI.

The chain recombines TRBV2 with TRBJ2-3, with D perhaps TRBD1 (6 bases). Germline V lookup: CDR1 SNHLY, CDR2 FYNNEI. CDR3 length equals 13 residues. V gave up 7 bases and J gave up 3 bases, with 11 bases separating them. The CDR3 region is CASNRDITDTQYF. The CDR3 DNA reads TGTGCCAGCAACCGGGACATAACAGATACGCAGTATTTT.

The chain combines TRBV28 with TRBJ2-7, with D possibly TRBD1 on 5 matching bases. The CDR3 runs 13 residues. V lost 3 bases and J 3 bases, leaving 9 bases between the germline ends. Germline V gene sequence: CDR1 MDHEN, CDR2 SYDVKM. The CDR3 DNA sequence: TGTGCCAGCAGTTTGGGGCAGCACTACGAGCAGTACTTC. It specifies CASSLGQHYEQYF.

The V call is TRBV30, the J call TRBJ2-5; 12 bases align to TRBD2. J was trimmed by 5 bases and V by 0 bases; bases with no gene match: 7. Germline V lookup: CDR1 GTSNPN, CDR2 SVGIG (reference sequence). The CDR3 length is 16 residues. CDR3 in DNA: TGTGCCTGGAGTGTAGGACTAGCGGGAAATAGGGAGACCCAGTACTTC. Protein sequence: CAWSVGLAGNRETQYF.

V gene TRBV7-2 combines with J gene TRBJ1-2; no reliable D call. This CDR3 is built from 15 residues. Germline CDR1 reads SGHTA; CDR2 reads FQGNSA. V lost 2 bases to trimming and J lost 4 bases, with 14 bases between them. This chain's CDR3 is CASSLSVLDLYGYTF. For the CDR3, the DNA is TGTGCCAGCAGCTTAAGCGTCTTAGACCTCTATGGCTACACCTTC.

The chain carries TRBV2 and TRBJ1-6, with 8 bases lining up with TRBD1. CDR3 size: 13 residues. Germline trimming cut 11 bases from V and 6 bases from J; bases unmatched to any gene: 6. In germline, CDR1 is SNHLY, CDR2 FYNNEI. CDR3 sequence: CASQGQVNSPLHF. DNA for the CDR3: TGTGCCTCCCAGGGACAGGTTAATTCACCCCTCCACTTT. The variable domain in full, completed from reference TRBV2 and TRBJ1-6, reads EPEVTQTPSHQVTQMGQEVILRCVPISNHLYFYWYRQILGQKVEFLVSFYNNEISEKSEIFDDQFSVERPDGSNFTLKIRSTKLEDSAMYFCASQGQVNSPLHFGNGTRLTVT.

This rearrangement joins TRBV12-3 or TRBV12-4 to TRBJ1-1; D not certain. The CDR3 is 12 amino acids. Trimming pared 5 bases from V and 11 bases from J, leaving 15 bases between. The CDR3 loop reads CASSPGSPGAFF. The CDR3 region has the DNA TGTGCCAGCAGTCCCGGGAGCCCCGGGGCTTTCTTT.

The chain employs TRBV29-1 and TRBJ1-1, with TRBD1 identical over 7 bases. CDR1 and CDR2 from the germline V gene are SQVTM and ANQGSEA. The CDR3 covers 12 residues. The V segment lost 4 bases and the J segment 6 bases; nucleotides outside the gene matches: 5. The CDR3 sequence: CSVGDRGSEAFF. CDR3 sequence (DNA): TGCAGCGTTGGGGACAGAGGGTCTGAAGCTTTCTTT.

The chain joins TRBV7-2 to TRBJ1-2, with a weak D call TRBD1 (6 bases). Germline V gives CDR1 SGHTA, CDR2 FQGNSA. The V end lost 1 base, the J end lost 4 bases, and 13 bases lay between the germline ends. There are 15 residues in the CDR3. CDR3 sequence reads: CASSLGSGVGYGYTF. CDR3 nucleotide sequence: TGTGCCAGCAGCTTAGGTTCAGGGGTGGGCTATGGCTACACCTTC. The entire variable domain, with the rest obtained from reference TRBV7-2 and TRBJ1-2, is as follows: GAGVSQSPSNKVTEKGKDVELRCDPISGHTALYWYRQSLGQGLEFLIYFQGNSAPDKSGLPSDRFSAERTGGSVSTLTIQRTQQEDSAVYLCASSLGSGVGYGYTFGSGTRLTVV.

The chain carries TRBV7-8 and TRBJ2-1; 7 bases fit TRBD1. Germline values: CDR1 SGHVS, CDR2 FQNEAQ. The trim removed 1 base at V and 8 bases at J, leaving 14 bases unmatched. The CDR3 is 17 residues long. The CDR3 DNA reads TGTGCCAGCAGCTTAGACGACAGGGCTAAAGGGGATGATGAGCAGTTCTTC. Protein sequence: CASSLDDRAKGDDEQFF.

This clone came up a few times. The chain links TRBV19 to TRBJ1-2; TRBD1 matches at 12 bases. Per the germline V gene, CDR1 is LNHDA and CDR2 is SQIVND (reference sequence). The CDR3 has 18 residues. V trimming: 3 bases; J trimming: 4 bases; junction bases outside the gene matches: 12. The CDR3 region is CASSMGPGTGGFGYGYTF. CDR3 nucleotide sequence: TGTGCCAGTAGTATGGGTCCCGGGACAGGGGGCTTCGGCTATGGCTACACCTTC.

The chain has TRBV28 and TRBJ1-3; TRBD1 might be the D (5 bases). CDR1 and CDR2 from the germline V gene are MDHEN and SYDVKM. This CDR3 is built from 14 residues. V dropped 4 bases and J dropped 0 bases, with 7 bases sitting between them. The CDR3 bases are TGTGCCAGCAGTTCCACAGGCTCTGGAAACACCATATATTTT. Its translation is CASSSTGSGNTIYF. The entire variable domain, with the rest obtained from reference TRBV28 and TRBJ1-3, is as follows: DVKVTQSSRYLVKRTGEKVFLECVQDMDHENMFWYRQDPGLGLRLIYFSYDVKMKEKGDIPEGYSVSREKKERFSLILESASTNQTSMYLCASSSTGSGNTIYFGEGSWLTVV.

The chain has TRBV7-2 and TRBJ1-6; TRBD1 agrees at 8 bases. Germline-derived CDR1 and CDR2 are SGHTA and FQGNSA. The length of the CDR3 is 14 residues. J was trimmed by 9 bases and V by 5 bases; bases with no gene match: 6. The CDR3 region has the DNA TGTGCCAGCAGCCTCGGACAGGGAAGTTCACCCCTCCACTTT. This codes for CASSLGQGSSPLHF.

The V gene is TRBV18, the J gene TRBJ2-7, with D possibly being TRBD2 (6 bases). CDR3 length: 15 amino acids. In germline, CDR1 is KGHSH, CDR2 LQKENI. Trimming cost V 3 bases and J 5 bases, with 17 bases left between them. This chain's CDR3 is CASSPLEGSYHEQYF. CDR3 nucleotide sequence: TGTGCCAGCTCACCCTTGGAGGGTAGTTACCACGAGCAGTACTTC.

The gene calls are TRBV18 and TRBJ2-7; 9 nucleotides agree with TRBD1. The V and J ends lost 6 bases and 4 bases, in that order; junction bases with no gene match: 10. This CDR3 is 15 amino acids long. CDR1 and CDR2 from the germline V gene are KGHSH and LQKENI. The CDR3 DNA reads TGTGCCAGCTCCCGGACGGGACAGGGAGATTACGAGCAGTACTTC. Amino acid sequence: CASSRTGQGDYEQYF.

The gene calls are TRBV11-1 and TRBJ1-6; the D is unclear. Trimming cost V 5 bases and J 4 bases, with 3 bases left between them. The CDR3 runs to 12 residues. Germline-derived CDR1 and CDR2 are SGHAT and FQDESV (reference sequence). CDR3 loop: CASSTYNSPLHF. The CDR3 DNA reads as TGTGCCAGCAGCACTTATAATTCACCCCTCCACTTT.

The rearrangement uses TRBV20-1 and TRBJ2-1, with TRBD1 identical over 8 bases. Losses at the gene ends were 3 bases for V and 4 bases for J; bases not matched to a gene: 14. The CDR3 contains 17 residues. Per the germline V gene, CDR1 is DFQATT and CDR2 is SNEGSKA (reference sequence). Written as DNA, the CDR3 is TGCAGTGCTAGTCGGCAGGGGGCTACAACTCAGTACAATGAGCAGTTCTTC. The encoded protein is CSASRQGATTQYNEQFF.

The CDR3 loop reads CASSQSPLNTIYF. The CDR3 coding sequence is TGTGCCAGCAGCCAATCCCCCCTAAACACCATATATTTT. This sequence joins TRBV3-1 (or the pseudogene TRBV3-2) and TRBJ1-3; D remains unclear. The CDR3 contains 13 residues. V was shortened by 2 bases and J by 6 bases, with 8 bases between the two germline ends. Germline CDR1 and CDR2: LGHDT and YNNKEL (reference sequence).